This T cell receptor (beta chain) was observed in a study of blood T cells in healthy people across ages. The second PCR ran roughly 7 to 11 cycles with a sample-barcoded 5' primer and J-beta primers. TCRdb passed the 5' RACE reads through MiXCR, listing each CDR3 protein once. The table lists approximately 960,000 distinct CDR3 sequences, just under 30% of them singletons. Germline V CDR1 and CDR2: SNHLY, FYNNEI. V shed 7 bases and J shed 5 bases, with 9 bases lying between them. The CDR3 totals 12 residues. These data were likewise used in another study, on T cells of mothers and their children.

Sequenced sample: blood. The chain has TRBV2 and TRBJ1-5; D uncertain. This receptor was taken from a woman aged 40 to 55 in good health. CDR3 coding DNA: TGTGCCAGCAAGATAATCGATCAGCCCCAGCATTTT. Translated, it gives CASKIIDQPQHF.